This T cell receptor (beta chain) was retrieved from a study of blood T cell repertoires in COVID-19. Turning to the study itself: Donors in the United States, Italy and Spain gave samples during acute or convalescent COVID-19. Nucleic acid was either cDNA or gDNA, and it came from T cells, B-cell-depleted T cells, or PBMCs.

This CDR3 is 15 amino acids long. Per the germline V gene, CDR1 is SQVTM and CDR2 is ANQGSEA. The V segment lost 7 bases and the J segment 2 bases; nucleotides outside the gene matches: 11. Repertoires were generated with immunoSEQ multiplex PCR, while TCRdb's copy carries only in-frame clones and drops some. The sample includes tens of thousands of clones, about 80% of them seen just once. J is TRBJ1-5 and V is TRBV29-1, with 7 bases aligning to TRBD1. The receptor's source is a woman aged 70-85 years with acute or convalescent COVID-19. Source material: peripheral blood. CDR3 loop: CSARTGVSGNQPQHF. The CDR3 DNA sequence: TGCAGCGCCCGGACAGGCGTCTCTGGCAATCAGCCCCAGCATTTT.